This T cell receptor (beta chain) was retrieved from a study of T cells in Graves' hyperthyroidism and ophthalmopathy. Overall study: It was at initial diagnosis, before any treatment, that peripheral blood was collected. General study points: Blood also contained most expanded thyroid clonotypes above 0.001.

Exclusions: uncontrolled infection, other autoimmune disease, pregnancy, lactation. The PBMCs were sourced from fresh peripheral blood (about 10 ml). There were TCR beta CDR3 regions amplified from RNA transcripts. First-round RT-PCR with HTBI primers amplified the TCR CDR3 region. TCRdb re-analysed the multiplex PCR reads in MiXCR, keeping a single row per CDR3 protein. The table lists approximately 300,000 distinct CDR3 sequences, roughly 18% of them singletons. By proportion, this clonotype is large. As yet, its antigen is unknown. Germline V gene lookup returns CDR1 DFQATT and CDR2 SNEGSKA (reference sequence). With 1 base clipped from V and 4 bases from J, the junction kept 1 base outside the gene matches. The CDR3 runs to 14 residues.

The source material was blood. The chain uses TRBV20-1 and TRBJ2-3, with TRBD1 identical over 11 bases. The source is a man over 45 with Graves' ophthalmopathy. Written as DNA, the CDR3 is TGCAGTGCTAGAGGGACAGGGGGCGCAGATACGCAGTATTTT. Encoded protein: CSARGTGGADTQYF.